This T cell receptor beta chain was found in a study of blood T cell repertoires in COVID-19. Across the whole study: The study drew acute and convalescent COVID-19 samples from the United States, Italy and Spain. Sample material is recorded as cDNA or gDNA derived from T cells, B-cell-depleted T cells, or PBMCs.

CDR1 is SGHDT, CDR2 YYEEEE, per germline. The CDR3 covers 15 residues. Trimming removed 5 bases from V and 6 bases from J; junction bases left unmatched: 6. TCRdb's table, derived via immunoSEQ multiplex PCR, lists solely in-frame clones and lacks some. The sample lists 250,000 or so clones; roughly four fifths were seen once. Input material: peripheral blood. This rearrangement joins TRBV5-6 to TRBJ1-4, with 11 bases that match TRBD1. This sequence was found in a woman of 80 years or more with acute or convalescent COVID-19. CDR3 in amino acids: CASSVSGQGDEKLFF. Written as DNA, the CDR3 is TGTGCCAGCAGTGTCTCGGGACAGGGGGATGAAAAACTGTTTTTT.